This T cell receptor (beta chain) was recovered during a study of blood T cell repertoires in COVID-19. The CDR3 totals 16 residues. Trimming left V 7 bases short and J 0 bases short, with 19 bases between. Germline V gives CDR1 LNHDA, CDR2 SQIVND (reference sequence). Here immunoSEQ multiplex PCR was the method, and the copy in TCRdb shows in-frame clones only, minus some. The profile shows 150,000 to 200,000 clones, around four fifths of them singletons. The chain joins TRBV19 to TRBJ2-7; tentative D call: TRBD1 (6 bases). The TCR comes from a man aged 60 to 75 with COVID-19, enrolled during active disease. The sequencing input was peripheral blood. As DNA, the CDR3 is TGTGCCAGTACTCCCCAGCTGGGGGCTCACTCCTACGAGCAGTACTTC. As protein: CASTPQLGAHSYEQYF.